This T cell receptor (beta chain) was sequenced for a study of metastatic and nonmetastatic thyroid tumors. Study-wide context: For malignant and benign thyroid patients, tumor or nodule tissue and blood were the sources whose repertoires were compared.

Patients were all untreated before their thyroid surgery. This clone was found many times. In the original processing: A classifier of distant metastasis in papillary thyroid cancer was built from CDR3 differences (across clinicopathological groups). Using MiXCR, TCRdb re-called clones from the PCR reads. It is TCRdb's table, rather than the study itself, that gives the V and J calls and clone size. Found here are some 30,000 clones, more than 3.5% of them singletons; the top ten hold roughly a fifth. Trimming shortened V by 5 bases and J by 4 bases, and 21 bases separated the two germline ends. Germline-derived CDR1 and CDR2 are SGHAT and FQNNGV. The CDR3 runs to 16 residues.

The origin of this receptor is a female donor with papillary thyroid cancer or a benign thyroid nodule (not recorded which). Some clones in this sample may be carry-over from other donors' samples. The sequencing input was blood. The J gene is TRBJ2-7, the V gene TRBV11-2; D perhaps matches TRBD2 (5 bases). CDR3 DNA: TGTGCCAGCAGCCCAGGAGAGTATATTGGAGGATACGAGCAGTACTTC. It is translated as CASSPGEYIGGYEQYF.